Listed here are 21 T cell receptor beta chains from one sample, sequenced in a study of control samples from healthy donors and cancer patients. TCRdb's copy holds only in-frame clones and misses some; the assay was immunoSEQ multiplex PCR. The profile shows about 38,000 clones, approximately 82% of them singletons. Sequencing used PBMCs. These receptors originate from a woman aged 55-70 years with lung cancer.

V gene TRBV7-3 combines with J gene TRBJ2-3; D unresolved. CDR3 size: 13 residues. Trimming removed 5 bases from V and 0 bases from J, with 6 bases in between. The germline gives CDR1 SGHTA, CDR2 FQGTGA. The CDR3 spells CASSAHSTDTQYF. In DNA, the CDR3 is TGTGCCAGCAGCGCCCATAGCACAGATACGCAGTATTTT.

The V and J genes are TRBV18 and TRBJ1-1; TRBD1 is a possible D gene (5 bases). CDR3 size: 13 residues. V was trimmed by 3 bases and J by 11 bases, leaving 16 bases between them. Germline CDR1 KGHSH, CDR2 LQKENI. The CDR3 bases are TGTGCCAGCTCACCCAGCGAGGGGACGGTCGCTTTCTTT. It encodes CASSPSEGTVAFF.

The chain employs TRBV7-2 and TRBJ2-2; a possible D gene is TRBD1 (6 bases). The length of the CDR3 is 14 residues. The germline V gene encodes CDR1 SGHTA and CDR2 FQGNSA. The V gene lost 5 bases and the J gene lost 10 bases, with 17 bases spanning the gap. The CDR3 region is CASSQGQGREELFF. DNA for the CDR3: TGTGCCAGCAGCCAGGGGCAGGGGCGTGAGGAGCTGTTTTTT.

The chain is built from TRBV6-5 and TRBJ2-7; no definite D call. The CDR3 totals 14 residues. The V end was cut by 6 bases, the J end by 6 bases, with 18 bases between. The V gene's germline CDR1 is MNHEY and CDR2 SVGAGI. The CDR3 DNA is TGTGCCAGCAGCACCGGGTCCTTCACGCCCGAGCAGTACTTC. Translated: CASSTGSFTPEQYF.

The count of this clone is one. This sequence joins TRBV23-1 and TRBJ1-1; no reliable D call. TRBV23-1 is given ORF status, its function remaining uncertain. The V and J ends lost 4 bases and 1 base respectively, with 7 bases between them. The length of the CDR3 is 13 residues. The CDR3 is CASSRPTNTEAFF. The CDR3 nucleotides are TGCGCCAGCAGTCGTCCGACGAACACTGAAGCTTTCTTT.

CDR3 nucleotide sequence: TGTGCCAGCTCGGTCCCGGGTCCCTCCTATGAAGGCTACACCTTC. It specifies CASSVPGPSYEGYTF. The rearrangement uses TRBV18 and TRBJ1-2; no firm D call. The V and J ends lost 6 bases and 8 bases respectively, with 22 bases between them. CDR1 is KGHSH, CDR2 LQKENI, per germline. The CDR3 length is 15 residues.

This clone was detected only a few times. The chain joins TRBV7-8 to TRBJ1-1, with D possibly matching TRBD1 (6 bases). Germline-derived CDR1 and CDR2 are SGHVS and FQNEAQ. This CDR3 has 15 residues. V lost 3 bases and J 0 bases, leaving 11 bases between the germline ends. CDR3 DNA: TGTGCCAGCAGCTTGGGGGGCAGCCTGAACACTGAAGCTTTCTTT. This encodes CASSLGGSLNTEAFF.

V usage is TRBV6-5 and J usage is TRBJ1-1; 10 positions agree with TRBD1. Germline V lookup: CDR1 MNHEY, CDR2 SVGAGI. The trim removed 5 bases at V and 7 bases at J, leaving 10 bases unmatched. This CDR3 is 15 amino acids long. CDR3 loop: CASSTPGTGVGEAFF. The CDR3, as DNA: TGTGCCAGCAGTACACCCGGGACAGGGGTTGGTGAAGCTTTCTTT.

V usage is TRBV4-1 and J usage is TRBJ2-1, with D uncertain. Trimming stripped 0 bases from V and 6 bases from J, with 12 bases between. This CDR3 has 15 amino acids. Germline-derived CDR1 and CDR2 are MGHRA and YSYEKL. The CDR3, as DNA: TGCGCCAGCAGCCAAGAGATGGGGTCGTTCAATGAGCAGTTCTTC. It codes for CASSQEMGSFNEQFF.

The chain combines TRBV5-5 with TRBJ1-3; D gene unclear. The V end was cut by 0 bases, the J end by 5 bases, with 9 bases between. The germline gives CDR1 SGHKS, CDR2 YYEKEE (reference sequence). The CDR3 sequence is 14 residues long. The DNA for the CDR3 is TGTGCCAGCAGCTTGGTAGGGAACCGAAACACCATATATTTT. Its translation: CASSLVGNRNTIYF.

The chain employs TRBV7-3 and TRBJ2-3; the match to TRBD2 covers 8 bases. V shed 5 bases and J 5 bases; nucleotides not matched to a gene: 6. Looked up from germline, CDR1 is SGHTA and CDR2 is FQGTGA. The CDR3 totals 14 residues. As DNA, the CDR3 is TGTGCCAGCAGCCCCGGGACTAGTGAAGATACGCAGTATTTT. Its protein product is CASSPGTSEDTQYF.

This clone occurred once. CDR3 in DNA: TGTGCCAGCAGCCCCAGGGGCTACGAGCAGTACTTC. Translating gives CASSPRGYEQYF. V is TRBV7-8 and J is TRBJ2-7; possibly TRBD1 for D (6 bases). The V end was cut by 5 bases, the J end by 3 bases, with 8 bases between. This CDR3 contains 12 residues. CDR1 and CDR2 from the germline V gene are SGHVS and FQNEAQ.

V is TRBV20-1 and J is TRBJ2-2; TRBD2 is a possible D gene (5 bases). V lost 3 bases and J 5 bases, leaving 13 bases between the germline ends. Looked up from germline, CDR1 is DFQATT and CDR2 is SNEGSKA (reference sequence). The CDR3 totals 14 residues. The CDR3 spells CSASSGMGTGELFF. The CDR3 nucleotides read TGCAGTGCTAGTTCGGGGATGGGGACCGGGGAGCTGTTTTTT.

By share, this clone counts as medium-sized. J is TRBJ1-4 and V is TRBV27; TRBD1 matches at 7 bases. V lost 6 bases and J lost 4; bases outside the gene matches: 11. Germline V gene data show CDR1 as MNHEY and CDR2 as SMNVEV (reference sequence). The CDR3 extends over 16 amino acids. The CDR3 here is CASRPNRDSYNEKLFF. CDR3 bases: TGTGCCAGCAGGCCGAATCGGGACAGCTATAATGAAAAACTGTTTTTT. Full variable domain (missing parts from reference TRBV27 and TRBJ1-4): EAQVTQNPRYLITVTGKKLTVTCSQNMNHEYMSWYRQDPGLGLRQIYYSMNVEVTDKGDVPEGYKVSRKEKRNFPLILESPSPNQTSLYFCASRPNRDSYNEKLFFGSGTQLSVL.

The genes are TRBV5-6 and TRBJ2-3; D might be TRBD1 or TRBD2, each matching 5 bases. Germline loops: CDR1 SGHDT, CDR2 YYEEEE. This CDR3 region has 14 residues. Between the trimmed V and J ends, which lost 3 bases and 0 bases, there was a span of 8 bases. The CDR3 DNA is TGTGCCAGCAGCTCTTGGGGGAGCACAGATACGCAGTATTTT. Translated, it gives CASSSWGSTDTQYF.

Comments on this clone: Within the sample, other DNA sequences also encode this same CDR3. V and J are TRBV7-9 and TRBJ1-1; possible D gene TRBD1, 5 bases. The CDR3 covers 13 residues. Germline lookup yields CDR1 SEHNR and CDR2 FQNEAQ (reference sequence). The V end lost 3 bases, the J end lost 4 bases, and 9 bases lay between the germline ends. CDR3 protein: CASSFARGTEAFF. As DNA, the CDR3 is TGTGCCAGCAGCTTCGCGAGGGGCACTGAAGCTTTCTTT. The full variable domain, rest sourced from reference TRBV7-9 and TRBJ1-1, is DTGVSQNPRHKITKRGQNVTFRCDPISEHNRLYWYRQTLGQGPEFLTYFQNEAQLEKSRLLSDRFSAERPKGSFSTLEIQRTEQGDSAMYLCASSFARGTEAFFGQGTRLTVV.

The chain carries TRBV15 and TRBJ2-3; D unresolved. The CDR3 covers 16 residues. V was pared by 0 bases and J by 10 bases, with 20 bases between. Germline lookup yields CDR1 LNHNV and CDR2 YYDKDF (reference sequence). In nucleotides, the CDR3 is TGTGCCACCAGCAGAGATCCAACGCCAACCGGCGGCCCGCAGTATTTT. Its protein product is CATSRDPTPTGGPQYF.

This clone has only one observation. The genes are TRBV27 and TRBJ2-1; D is uncertain. With 7 bases removed from V and 3 bases from J, the gap between germline ends came to 19 bases. CDR3 size: 16 residues. Per the germline V gene, CDR1 is MNHEY and CDR2 is SMNVEV (reference sequence). CDR3 coding DNA: TGTGCCAGCAAAATTCGCCAGGCGCATCTCTACAATGAGCAGTTCTTC. Its protein is CASKIRQAHLYNEQFF.

The chain combines TRBV5-1 with TRBJ2-2; 8 bases fit TRBD1. CDR1 SGHRS and CDR2 YFSETQ come from the germline V gene. This CDR3 has 17 residues. The V segment lost 0 bases and the J segment 4 bases; nucleotides outside the gene matches: 8. Here the CDR3 reads CASSLEWQGAGTGELFF. Here the CDR3 DNA reads TGCGCCAGCAGCTTGGAATGGCAGGGGGCGGGCACCGGGGAGCTGTTTTTT. Full variable domain (missing parts from reference TRBV5-1 and TRBJ2-2): KAGVTQTPRYLIKTRGQQVTLSCSPISGHRSVSWYQQTPGQGLQFLFEYFSETQRNKGNFPGRFSGRQFSNSRSEMNVSTLELGDSALYLCASSLEWQGAGTGELFFGEGSRLTVL.

The chain combines TRBV11-2 with TRBJ1-2; TRBD1 agrees at 9 bases. The V and J ends lost 10 bases and 8 bases, in that order; junction bases with no gene match: 14. The CDR3 consists of 14 residues. Germline CDR1 SGHAT, CDR2 FQNNGV. CDR3 sequence (DNA): TGTGCCACCTCCGAATCACAGGGGGCGCGGGGCTACACCTTC. Its translation is CATSESQGARGYTF.

The chain joins TRBV11-2 to TRBJ2-5; D is unclear. Trimming removed 6 bases from V and 8 bases from J, with 13 bases in between. Germline values: CDR1 SGHAT, CDR2 FQNNGV. The CDR3 spans 12 residues. CDR3 bases: TGTGCCAGCAGTCCCCTCAGTGTAACCCAGTACTTC. Residues: CASSPLSVTQYF.